Included here is one T cell receptor (beta chain) sequence, with context. Enrolment of Seattle patients took place during active infection, and they were followed longitudinally. The CDR3 is 16 amino acids. Germline CDR1 SGHRS, CDR2 YFSETQ. V lost 4 bases and J lost 4; bases outside the gene matches: 11. These data come from a study of blood T cell repertoires in COVID-19. Study-wide context: Donors in the United States, Italy and Spain gave samples during acute or convalescent COVID-19. PBMCs, B-cell-depleted T cells, or T cells were the source of the cDNA or gDNA that made up the material.

Study processing details: The authors estimated nucleated cell counts from reference gene primer amplification. The repertoire was sequenced with immunoSEQ multiplex PCR; TCRdb's copy has only in-frame clones and lacks some. V and J calls and clone size follow that table, whereas D and trimming were derived from the DNA. The data show fewer than 200,000 clones, less than 85% seen once. This sequence joins TRBV5-1 and TRBJ2-3; TRBD1 agrees at 8 bases. The receptor comes from a woman in her fifties or sixties with COVID-19, enrolled during active disease. The sample taken for sequencing was peripheral blood. The CDR3 is CASSQRQGWAADTQYF. The CDR3 DNA follows: TGCGCCAGCAGCCAAAGACAGGGGTGGGCCGCAGATACGCAGTATTTT. Full variable domain (rest looked up from reference TRBV5-1 and TRBJ2-3): KAGVTQTPRYLIKTRGQQVTLSCSPISGHRSVSWYQQTPGQGLQFLFEYFSETQRNKGNFPGRFSGRQFSNSRSEMNVSTLELGDSALYLCASSQRQGWAADTQYFGPGTRLTVL.